A selection of T cell receptor beta chains follows, all from one sample in a study of Tregs in tolerant kidney transplant recipients. Sequenced by immunoSEQ multiplex PCR; TCRdb stores in-frame clones only, minus some. The sample carries around 85,000 clones, 91% recorded once. Sample: Tregs from blood, taken before the transplant. These receptors all come from a human donor who received a combined kidney and bone marrow transplant. The CDR3 runs from the conserved cysteine through the conserved F or W. A D gene is named only where the DNA matches it firmly. Rows may omit the clone size; those that give it use once, few, many or a size class.

cdr3_length j_call d_call clone_size v_call cdr3_aa cdr3_nt
18 TRBJ2-6 TRBD1 . TRBV5-1 CASSLADRVRAGANVLTF TGCGCCAGCAGCTTGGCCGACAGGGTTAGGGCCGGGGCCAACGTCCTGACTTTC
14 TRBJ2-7 . . TRBV14 CASSHNTRTGEQYF TGTGCCAGCAGCCACAATACGAGAACGGGCGAGCAGTACTTC
14 TRBJ1-4 . . TRBV6-5 CASSQGTTWGKLFF TGTGCCAGCAGTCAGGGGACGACTTGGGGAAAACTGTTTTTT
13 TRBJ2-7 . . TRBV14 CASSPNRAYEQYF TGTGCCAGCAGTCCTAATAGGGCCTACGAGCAGTACTTC
15 TRBJ2-2 . . TRBV2 CASSASRANTGELFF TGTGCCAGCAGTGCATCCAGGGCGAACACCGGGGAGCTGTTTTTT
15 TRBJ2-2 TRBD1 . TRBV19 CASSRDRGFVGELFF TGTGCCAGTAGCCGGGACAGGGGGTTTGTCGGGGAGCTGTTTTTT
16 TRBJ2-7 . . TRBV4-2 CASSQDHGQGRYEQYF TGTGCCAGCAGCCAAGATCATGGGCAGGGTCGATACGAGCAGTACTTC
15 TRBJ1-3 . . TRBV11-2 CASSLELGSGNTIYF TGTGCCAGCAGCTTAGAGCTCGGTTCTGGAAACACCATATATTTT
13 TRBJ1-5 . . TRBV30 CAWSEGVEQPQHF TGTGCCTGGAGTGAGGGGGTAGAACAGCCCCAGCATTTT
14 TRBJ2-7 . . TRBV6-5 CASSTNQESYEQYF TGTGCCAGCAGTACTAACCAGGAATCCTACGAGCAGTACTTC
14 TRBJ1-1 . once TRBV28 CASSLYPGGAEAFF TGTGCCAGCAGTTTATACCCAGGAGGCGCTGAAGCTTTCTTT
14 TRBJ2-2 TRBD1 . TRBV19 CASRGTGIAGELFF TGTGCCAGTAGGGGGACAGGGATCGCCGGGGAGCTGTTTTTT
13 TRBJ1-2 . . TRBV5-1 CASSSDGNYGYTF TGCGCCAGCAGTTCAGACGGAAACTATGGCTACACCTTC
13 TRBJ2-3 TRBD1 . TRBV30 CAWIPGGPDTQYF TGTGCCTGGATCCCAGGGGGCCCAGATACGCAGTATTTT
13 TRBJ2-2 . . TRBV27 CASRTQNTGELFF TGTGCCAGCAGAACCCAGAACACCGGGGAGCTGTTTTTT
14 TRBJ2-3 . . TRBV5-1 CASRVGEVTDTQYF TGCGCCAGCAGGGTCGGGGAGGTCACAGATACGCAGTATTTT
13 TRBJ2-2 . . TRBV27 CASSLEGTGELFF TGTGCCAGCAGTTTAGAGGGCACCGGGGAGCTGTTTTTT
13 TRBJ2-1 TRBD2 . TRBV6-6 CASSYTGLALQFF TGTGCCAGCAGCTATACTGGACTAGCTCTCCAGTTCTTC
15 TRBJ2-3 TRBD2 . TRBV30 CAWARGEGGPDTQYF TGTGCCTGGGCCCGGGGGGAGGGAGGGCCGGATACGCAGTATTTT
15 TRBJ1-2 TRBD1 once TRBV11-2 CASSSEQGAYYGYTF TGTGCCAGCAGCTCCGAACAGGGGGCTTACTATGGCTACACCTTC
18 TRBJ2-1 TRBD2 . TRBV27 CASSFPGLAGGPSNEQFF TGTGCCAGCAGTTTCCCGGGACTAGCGGGAGGGCCTTCTAATGAGCAGTTCTTC
13 TRBJ2-7 . . TRBV6-6 CASSYQGTYEQYF TGTGCCAGCAGTTATCAGGGTACCTACGAGCAGTACTTC
13 TRBJ1-1 . . TRBV6-5 CASRPPTNTEAFF TGTGCCAGCAGACCACCCACGAACACTGAAGCTTTCTTT
18 TRBJ2-1 TRBD2 once TRBV7-2 CASSLSMPSGSRANEQFF TGTGCCAGCAGCTTATCGATGCCTAGCGGGAGTAGAGCCAATGAGCAGTTCTTC
18 TRBJ2-1 . once TRBV5-1 CASSLGSFARHFINEQFF TGCGCCAGCAGCTTGGGGTCTTTTGCTAGACATTTTATCAATGAGCAGTTCTTC
14 TRBJ2-7 TRBD1 . TRBV10-3 CAIRQQGVAYEQYF TGTGCCATCAGGCAACAGGGGGTAGCCTACGAGCAGTACTTC
13 TRBJ2-7 TRBD1 . TRBV6-1 CASSVPGQTFEYF TGTGCCAGCAGTGTCCCGGGACAGACCTTTGAGTACTTC
13 TRBJ2-3 . once TRBV29-1 CSVEPGFTDTQYF TGCAGCGTTGAACCGGGGTTCACAGATACGCAGTATTTT
14 TRBJ1-1 . . TRBV19 CASSIEGRGTEAFF TGTGCCAGTAGTATAGAAGGGAGGGGGACTGAAGCTTTCTTT
14 TRBJ2-7 TRBD2 . TRBV30 CAWSVGRGNYEQYF TGTGCCTGGAGTGTCGGGAGGGGAAATTACGAGCAGTACTTC
14 TRBJ1-2 TRBD1 . TRBV27 CASGRQGGSYGYTF TGTGCCAGCGGCCGACAGGGGGGTTCCTATGGCTACACCTTC
17 TRBJ2-3 TRBD2 . TRBV5-8 CASSPGLAGERTDTQYF TGTGCCAGCAGCCCGGGACTAGCGGGAGAGAGGACAGATACGCAGTATTTT
15 TRBJ2-6 TRBD1 . TRBV10-3 CAIRDSSSGANVLTF TGTGCCATCCGGGACAGTTCTTCTGGGGCCAACGTCCTGACTTTC
15 TRBJ2-5 . . TRBV6-5 CASSPRTQRGETQYF TGTGCCAGCAGTCCGCGGACCCAAAGAGGGGAGACCCAGTACTTC
12 TRBJ2-7 . . TRBV7-2 CASSSTLNGQYF TGTGCCAGCAGCTCGACTCTTAACGGGCAGTACTTC
13 TRBJ2-7 . . TRBV28 CASSVPGTYEQYF TGTGCCAGCAGCGTCCCGGGGACCTACGAGCAGTACTTC
17 TRBJ2-1 TRBD1 . TRBV9 CASSVGISDRGYNEQFF TGTGCCAGCAGCGTAGGGATCTCGGACAGGGGATACAATGAGCAGTTCTTC
16 TRBJ2-1 TRBD1 . TRBV15 CATSGWDRTPNNEQFF TGTGCCACCAGCGGTTGGGACAGGACCCCGAATAATGAGCAGTTCTTC
16 TRBJ1-5 . . TRBV28 CAGSGKRGLGNQPQHF TGTGCCGGCTCCGGAAAGCGGGGGCTGGGCAATCAGCCCCAGCATTTT
14 TRBJ1-6 . . TRBV19 CASSIFTFGSPLHF TGTGCCAGTAGTATCTTCACGTTTGGATCACCCCTCCACTTT
15 TRBJ1-3 TRBD1 . TRBV5-1 CASSLDPGGGNTIYF TGCGCCAGCAGCTTGGATCCAGGGGGTGGAAACACCATATATTTT
17 TRBJ2-3 TRBD2 once TRBV7-2 CASLDRTSGVRTDTQYF TGTGCCAGCCTCGATCGGACTAGCGGAGTCCGCACAGATACGCAGTATTTT
14 TRBJ2-5 TRBD2 . TRBV5-1 CASSLGLAGETQYF TGCGCCAGCAGCTTGGGACTAGCTGGAGAGACCCAGTACTTC